Presented here are 8 T cell receptor beta chains from one specimen sequenced in a study of early stage breast cancer tumors. Clones were sequenced by immunoSEQ multiplex PCR, and TCRdb holds only the in-frame ones, with some missing. The sample lists 28,000 or so clones, around 75% seen once, with about 4.7% in the top ten. Specimen: blood. The receptors were gathered from a person aged 40 to 50 with breast cancer.

The J gene is TRBJ2-1, the V gene TRBV27, with TRBD2 matching over 13 bases. The junction had 5 bases not matched to a gene; V was cut back by 3 bases and J by 6 bases. Germline CDR1 and CDR2: MNHEY and SMNVEV (reference sequence). This CDR3 region has 16 residues. CDR3 in DNA: TGTGCCAGCAGTTTCAACCGACTAGCGGGAGGCAATGAGCAGTTCTTC. Translated: CASSFNRLAGGNEQFF.

The chain is built from TRBV19 and TRBJ1-1; a possible D gene is TRBD1 (5 bases). The CDR3 contains 11 residues. From germline, CDR1 is LNHDA and CDR2 SQIVND (reference sequence). V was pared by 1 base and J by 12 bases, with 9 bases between. CDR3 coding DNA: TGTGCCAGTAGTATAGCAGGGATGACTTTCTTT. This translates into CASSIAGMTFF.

The CDR3 loop reads CASSLGWLRTTEAFF. The CDR3 nucleotides are TGTGCCAGCAGCCTGGGGTGGCTAAGGACCACTGAAGCTTTCTTT. V and J are TRBV7-3 and TRBJ1-1; no clear D. The CDR3 is 15 residues long. CDR1 and CDR2 from the germline V gene are SGHTA and FQGTGA. Deletions cut 5 bases from V and 4 bases from J, with 17 bases between.

The genes are TRBV5-4 and TRBJ1-4; the D is unclear. This CDR3 comprises 16 residues. Per the germline V gene, CDR1 is SGHNT and CDR2 is YYREEE (reference sequence). With 4 bases removed from V and 8 bases from J, the gap between germline ends came to 21 bases. The CDR3, as DNA: TGTGCCAGCAGCCCTGGGGAGGGCCAAGGCGGGGAAAAACTGTTTTTT. It is translated as CASSPGEGQGGEKLFF.

V is TRBV7-2 and J is TRBJ2-5; possible D gene TRBD1, 5 bases. This CDR3 has 15 amino acids. Germline CDR1 SGHTA, CDR2 FQGNSA. V was trimmed by 0 bases and J by 2 bases, leaving 10 bases between them. CDR3 nucleotide sequence: TGTGCCAGCAGCTTAGCGTCCGCAGGGCAAGAGACCCAGTACTTC. Translation: CASSLASAGQETQYF.

This clone appeared a single time. The genes are TRBV28 and TRBJ1-5; D unclear. Germline CDR1 reads MDHEN; CDR2 reads SYDVKM. Trimming took 3 bases from V and 11 from J, leaving 17 bases between them. CDR3 length: 14 amino acids. DNA of the CDR3: TGTGCCAGCAGTTTGTCCGGGCCAGGTTTGACCCAGCATTTT. The encoded protein is CASSLSGPGLTQHF.

This clone has a single count. The chain is built from TRBV29-1 and TRBJ2-3; D may be TRBD2 (5 bases). The CDR3 runs 14 residues. V was pared by 0 bases and J by 5 bases, with 12 bases between. Per germline, CDR1 SQVTM and CDR2 ANQGSEA. DNA for the CDR3: TGCAGCGTTGAAGATATTGACCGGGGAGATACGCAGTATTTT. Residues: CSVEDIDRGDTQYF.

V gene TRBV7-6 combines with J gene TRBJ2-5; tentative D call: TRBD2 (5 bases). CDR1 is SGHVS and CDR2 is FNYEAQ in the germline V gene. CDR3 length: 12 amino acids. Trimming left V 4 bases short and J 5 bases short, with 8 bases between. As DNA, the CDR3 is TGTGCCAGCAGCTCGGGGTACGAGACCCAGTACTTC. It specifies CASSSGYETQYF.